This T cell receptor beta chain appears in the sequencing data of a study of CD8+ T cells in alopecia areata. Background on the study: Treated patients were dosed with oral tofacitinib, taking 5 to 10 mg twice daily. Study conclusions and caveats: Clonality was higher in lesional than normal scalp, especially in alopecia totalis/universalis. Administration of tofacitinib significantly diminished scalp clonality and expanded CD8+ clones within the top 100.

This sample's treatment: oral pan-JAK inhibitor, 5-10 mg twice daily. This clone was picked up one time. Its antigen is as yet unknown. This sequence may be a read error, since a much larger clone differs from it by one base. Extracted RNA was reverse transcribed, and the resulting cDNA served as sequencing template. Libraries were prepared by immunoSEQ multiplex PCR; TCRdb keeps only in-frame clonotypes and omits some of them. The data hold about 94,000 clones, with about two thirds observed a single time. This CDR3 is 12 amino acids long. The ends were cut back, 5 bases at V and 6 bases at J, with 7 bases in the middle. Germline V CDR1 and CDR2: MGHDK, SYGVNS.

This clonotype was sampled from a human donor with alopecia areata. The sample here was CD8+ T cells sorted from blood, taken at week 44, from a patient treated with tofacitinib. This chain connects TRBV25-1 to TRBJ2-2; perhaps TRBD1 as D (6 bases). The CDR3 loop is CASSKGAGELFF. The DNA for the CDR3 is TGTGCCAGCAGTAAGGGGGCCGGGGAGCTGTTTTTT.